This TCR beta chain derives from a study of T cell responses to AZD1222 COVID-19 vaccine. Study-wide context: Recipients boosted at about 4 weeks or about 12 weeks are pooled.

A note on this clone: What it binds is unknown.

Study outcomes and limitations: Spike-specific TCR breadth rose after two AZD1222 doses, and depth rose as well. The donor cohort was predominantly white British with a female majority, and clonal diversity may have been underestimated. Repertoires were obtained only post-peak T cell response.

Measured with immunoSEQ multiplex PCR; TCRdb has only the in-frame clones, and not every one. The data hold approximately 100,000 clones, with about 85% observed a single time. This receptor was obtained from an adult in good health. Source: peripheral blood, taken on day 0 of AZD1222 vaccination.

The CDR3 nucleotides read TGTGCCACCAGTGATCCCGCGATGTGGTCCTACGAGCAGTACTTC. Translation: CATSDPAMWSYEQYF. The genes are TRBV24-1 and TRBJ2-7; no clear D gene. The V end was cut by 3 bases, the J end by 1 base, with 12 bases between. The CDR3 is 15 amino acids. Germline assignment: CDR1 KGHDR and CDR2 SFDVKD.